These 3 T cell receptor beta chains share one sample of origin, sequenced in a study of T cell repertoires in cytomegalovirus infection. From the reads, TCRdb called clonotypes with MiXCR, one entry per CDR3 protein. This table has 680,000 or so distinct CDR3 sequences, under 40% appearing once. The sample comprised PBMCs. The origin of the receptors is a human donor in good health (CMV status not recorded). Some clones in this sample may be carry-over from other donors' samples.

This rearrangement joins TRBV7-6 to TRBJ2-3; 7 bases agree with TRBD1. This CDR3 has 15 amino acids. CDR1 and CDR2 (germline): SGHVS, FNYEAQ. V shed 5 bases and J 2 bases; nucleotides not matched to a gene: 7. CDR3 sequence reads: CASSVDRVVTDTQYF. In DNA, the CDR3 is TGTGCCAGCAGCGTTGACAGGGTAGTCACAGATACGCAGTATTTT.

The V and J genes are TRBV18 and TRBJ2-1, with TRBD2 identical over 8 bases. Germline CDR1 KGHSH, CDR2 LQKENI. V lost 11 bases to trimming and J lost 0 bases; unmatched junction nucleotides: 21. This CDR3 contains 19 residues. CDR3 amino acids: CAGSGSGRSHLSSYNEQFF. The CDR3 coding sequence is TGTGCCGGGTCTGGGAGCGGGAGATCCCACCTGAGCTCCTACAATGAGCAGTTCTTC.

CDR3 nucleotide sequence: TGTGCCAGCAGTTTAAGCCCCCCTAACGGGTCCCCCGAGCAGTACTTC. Its translation: CASSLSPPNGSPEQYF. The V and J genes are TRBV27 and TRBJ2-7; D is unresolved. The V and J ends lost 2 bases and 6 bases respectively, with 20 bases between them. Germline V lookup: CDR1 MNHEY, CDR2 SMNVEV (reference sequence). This CDR3 has 16 residues.